The T cell receptor beta chain under discussion was sequenced for a study of blood T cell repertoires in COVID-19. Germline assignment: CDR1 LGHDT and CDR2 YNNKEL (reference sequence). This CDR3 comprises 14 residues. The trim removed 3 bases at V and 9 bases at J, leaving 1 base unmatched. Generated by immunoSEQ multiplex PCR, the TCRdb table keeps only in-frame clones and is missing some. Of some 59,000 clones listed, 90% are singletons. The chain carries TRBV3-1 (or the pseudogene TRBV3-2) and TRBJ2-1, with 14 bases aligning to TRBD2. Sequences were obtained from peripheral blood. This clonotype was sampled from a man in his forties or fifties with acute or convalescent COVID-19. CDR3 in amino acids: CASSHGTSGSEQFF. The CDR3 DNA reads as TGTGCCAGCAGCCACGGGACTAGCGGGAGTGAGCAGTTCTTC.